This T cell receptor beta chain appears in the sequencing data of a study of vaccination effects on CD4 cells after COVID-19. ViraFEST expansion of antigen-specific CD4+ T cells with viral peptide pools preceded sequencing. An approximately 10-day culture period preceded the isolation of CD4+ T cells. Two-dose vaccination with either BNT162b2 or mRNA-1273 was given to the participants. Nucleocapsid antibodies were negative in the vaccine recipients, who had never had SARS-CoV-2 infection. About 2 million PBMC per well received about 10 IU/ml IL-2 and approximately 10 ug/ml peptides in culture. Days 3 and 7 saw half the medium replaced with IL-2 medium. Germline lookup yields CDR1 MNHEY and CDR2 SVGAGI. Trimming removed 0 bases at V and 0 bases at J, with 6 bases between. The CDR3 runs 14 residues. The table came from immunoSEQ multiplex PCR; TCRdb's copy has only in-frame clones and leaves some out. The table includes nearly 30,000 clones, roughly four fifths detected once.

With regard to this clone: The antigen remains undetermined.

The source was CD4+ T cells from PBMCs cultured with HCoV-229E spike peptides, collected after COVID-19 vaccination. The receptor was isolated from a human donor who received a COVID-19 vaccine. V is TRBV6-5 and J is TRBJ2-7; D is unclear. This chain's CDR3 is CASSYSSSSYEQYF. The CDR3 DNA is TGTGCCAGCAGTTACTCGTCCAGCTCCTACGAGCAGTACTTC.